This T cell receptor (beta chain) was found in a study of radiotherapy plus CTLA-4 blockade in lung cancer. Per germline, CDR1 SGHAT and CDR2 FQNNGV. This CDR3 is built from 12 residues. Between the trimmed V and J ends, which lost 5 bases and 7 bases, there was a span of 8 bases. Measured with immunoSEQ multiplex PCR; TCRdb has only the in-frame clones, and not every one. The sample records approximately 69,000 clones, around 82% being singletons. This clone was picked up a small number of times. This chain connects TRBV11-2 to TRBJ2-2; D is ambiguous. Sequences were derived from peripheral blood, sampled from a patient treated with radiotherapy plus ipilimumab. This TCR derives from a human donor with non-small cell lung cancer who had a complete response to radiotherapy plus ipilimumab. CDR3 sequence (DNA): TGTGCCAGCAGCCTATTTGGCGGGGAGCTGTTTTTT. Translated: CASSLFGGELFF.